This passage covers 8 T cell receptor beta chains from one sample sequenced in a study of low-dose radiotherapy and immunotherapy resistance in tumors. Time point meaning: after trial treatment. This sample's treatment: LDRT plus nivolumab, ipilimumab, low-dose cyclophosphamide and aspirin (RACIN trial). TRAV- and TRBV-specific primers were used for first-strand cDNA, which covered alpha and beta chains. Over roughly 18 PCR cycles, TCRs were amplified from a constant-region primer and V-primer adapter. Each CDR3 protein gets one entry after TCRdb re-called the reads with MiXCR. The sample records some 94,000 distinct CDR3 sequences, under 25% being singletons. The source was PBMCs, collected after low-dose radiotherapy plus immunotherapy. These receptors originate from a female donor with ovarian cancer.

This clonotype was picked up a small number of times. The chain couples TRBV4-2 to TRBJ1-2, with TRBD1 as a possible D gene (6 bases). V lost 1 base and J 1 base, leaving 10 bases between the germline ends. Germline CDR1 is LGHNA and CDR2 is YNFKEQ. The CDR3 runs 15 residues. The CDR3 DNA reads TGTGCCAGCAGCCAAGGCAACAGGGATAACTATGGCTACACCTTC. It yields the protein CASSQGNRDNYGYTF.

Many counts were recorded for this clonotype. The V call is TRBV2, the J call TRBJ2-1; no definite D call. The ends were cut back, 8 bases at V and 0 bases at J, with 11 bases in the middle. The CDR3 covers 14 residues. CDR1 and CDR2 (germline): SNHLY, FYNNEI. CDR3 sequence reads: CASLPGSSYNEQFF. In DNA form, the CDR3 reads TGTGCCAGCTTACCGGGTTCCTCCTACAATGAGCAGTTCTTC.

The chain has TRBV20-1 and TRBJ2-5; 8 bases are shared with TRBD1. Germline V lookup: CDR1 DFQATT, CDR2 SNEGSKA (reference sequence). The V segment lost 4 bases and the J segment 5 bases; nucleotides outside the gene matches: 6. This CDR3 contains 13 residues. The CDR3 spells CSANPDRVETQYF. For the CDR3, the DNA is TGCAGTGCTAACCCGGACAGGGTTGAGACCCAGTACTTC.

The sample holds many counts of this clonotype. This sequence joins TRBV20-1 and TRBJ1-2, with 10 bases fitting TRBD1. Germline V gene sequence: CDR1 DFQATT, CDR2 SNEGSKA (reference sequence). This CDR3 region has 13 residues. V was clipped by 7 bases and J by 6 bases; unmatched bases: 8. The CDR3 loop reads CSVRGQGSDGYTF. CDR3 in DNA: TGCAGTGTTAGGGGACAGGGGAGTGATGGCTACACCTTC.

This clonotype was seen at least ten times. J is TRBJ1-1 and V is TRBV14; D is ambiguous. The germline CDR1 and CDR2 sequences are SGHDN and FVKESK. The V end lost 0 bases, the J end lost 3 bases, and 11 bases lay between the germline ends. This CDR3 is 15 amino acids long. The DNA of the CDR3 is TGTGCCAGCAGCCAAGAATTCTTCCCATACACTGAAGCTTTCTTT. It encodes CASSQEFFPYTEAFF.

Ten or more counts support this clonotype. The gene calls are TRBV20-1 and TRBJ2-3; 8 nucleotides line up with TRBD1. The CDR3 length is 16 residues. V lost 5 bases to trimming and J lost 3 bases; unmatched junction nucleotides: 13. Germline V gene lookup returns CDR1 DFQATT and CDR2 SNEGSKA (reference sequence). In DNA form, the CDR3 reads TGCAGTGCTCTACCGCTCGGGACAGGAGGAACAGATACGCAGTATTTT. Amino acid sequence: CSALPLGTGGTDTQYF.

Regarding this clonotype: A far larger clone is one base from this, pointing to a likely read error. J is TRBJ2-1 and V is TRBV6-6; D is possibly TRBD2 (6 bases). The germline gives CDR1 MNHNY, CDR2 SVGAGI (reference sequence). Trimming took 5 bases from V and 6 from J, leaving 17 bases between them. This CDR3 has 15 amino acids. The CDR3 sequence is CASSEGRGLFNEQFF. The CDR3, as DNA: TGTGCCAGCAGTGAGGGGCGGGGACTCTTCAATGAGCAGTTCTTC.

The V and J genes are TRBV6-4 and TRBJ1-5, with 9 bases aligning to TRBD1. CDR1 and CDR2 from the germline V gene are MRHNA and SNTAGT. With V trimmed by 7 bases and J by 2 bases, 6 bases remained unmatched. This CDR3 contains 15 residues. As DNA, the CDR3 is TGTGCCAGCATCCCCACAGGGGGCGGCAATCAGCCCCAGCATTTT. Its translation: CASIPTGGGNQPQHF.